Sequencing of this T cell receptor beta chain was carried out in a study of blood T cell repertoires in COVID-19. The protocol was immunoSEQ multiplex PCR, while the TCRdb copy is restricted to in-frame clones and leaves out a portion. The data contain approximately 150,000 clones, roughly 81% of them singletons. Those who participated ranged in age from roughly 18 to 89 years and resided in 20 to 30 US areas. Cohorts were assigned according to the clinical history that participants reported. The V gene lost 1 base and the J gene lost 8 bases, with 9 bases spanning the gap. The CDR3 extends over 13 amino acids.

The sequenced sample was PBMCs or T cells enriched from blood (not recorded which). This chain connects TRBV12-3 or TRBV12-4 to TRBJ2-4; D not resolved. The receptor comes from a woman aged 45 to 65 with acute COVID-19. CDR3: CASSLGPEDIQYF. The CDR3 bases are TGTGCCAGCAGTTTAGGTCCAGAAGACATTCAGTACTTC.